The clone carrying this T cell receptor beta chain was seen only once. Antigen specificity is unknown. Per the study methods: Because ImmunoSEQ provided only junction sequences with no quality scores, the filtering differed. Assay: immunoSEQ multiplex PCR; the TCRdb copy retains only in-frame clones and omits some. That table gives V, J and clone size, and the DNA gave D and trimming. The sample records some 1,100,000 clones, around 78% being singletons. Germline CDR1 is MDHEN and CDR2 is SYDVKM. Trimming removed 6 bases from V and 4 bases from J; junction bases left unmatched: 8. The CDR3 is 15 amino acids. This sample stems from a study of shared clonotypes between healthy human individuals. Overall study: Donor ages ranged 18 to 49 years: a couple of women, a few men. Notes on the study in general: Naive CD4 clonotype sharing across a few donors was 4% to 5%.

The receptor was derived from a man aged 18 to 30 in good health. Some clones in this sample may be carry-over from other donors' samples. The V call is TRBV28, the J call TRBJ2-1; the match to TRBD1 covers 8 bases. Material for sequencing was memory CD4+ T cells from PBMCs. The subset is: CD45RA-negative fraction. DNA of the CDR3: TGTGCCAGCAGGCGCGGGACAGGTTATTACAATGAGCAGTTCTTC. Translated, it gives CASRRGTGYYNEQFF. Full variable domain (remainder filled in from reference TRBV28 and TRBJ2-1): DVKVTQSSRYLVKRTGEKVFLECVQDMDHENMFWYRQDPGLGLRLIYFSYDVKMKEKGDIPEGYSVSREKKERFSLILESASTNQTSMYLCASRRGTGYYNEQFFGPGTRLTVL.